This TCR beta chain was documented in a study of cytomegalovirus exposure and HLA in healthy donors. 60 Vbeta and 13 Jbeta primers were used in PCR. The table came from immunoSEQ multiplex PCR; TCRdb's copy has only in-frame clones and leaves some out. The sample yields approximately 130,000 clones, about 74% seen once. Findings and caveats of the study: In an earlier analysis, about 87% or about 30%: the productive usage of most TCR beta V segments. While the bulk of TCR sequences proved rare, some public TCRs turned up in many donors. Some V segments could not be told apart, so they were left out, TRBV6-2 and TRBV6-3 among them.

Trimming removed 3 bases from V and 0 bases from J, with 18 bases in between. The germline gives CDR1 LNHDA, CDR2 SQIVND (reference sequence). The CDR3 has 18 amino acids. In the case of this clone: Its antigen remains unknown.

The sample comprised PBMCs. The chain joins TRBV19 to TRBJ2-4, with D tentatively TRBD1 (6 bases). The TCR comes from a young man in good health and CMV-seronegative. This chain's CDR3 is CASSISQGPPLAKNIQYF. The CDR3 DNA reads TGTGCCAGTAGTATCTCACAGGGCCCCCCGTTAGCCAAAAACATTCAGTACTTC.